This note documents a single T cell receptor beta chain sequence. TCRdb passed the 5' RACE reads through MiXCR, listing each CDR3 protein once. The sample records about 570,000 distinct CDR3 sequences, more than 9% being singletons. The data were taken from a study of identical twins. The V gene's germline CDR1 is MNHEY and CDR2 SMNVEV (reference sequence). The CDR3 spans 14 residues. V lost 8 bases and J 2 bases, leaving 16 bases between the germline ends. Healthy Caucasian individuals made up all the donors. These data were also reused for a study on yellow fever vaccine responses in identical twins.

V and J are TRBV27 and TRBJ2-7, with D tentatively TRBD1 (6 bases). Source material: PBMCs. The sequence was collected from a woman in her late teens or twenties in good health. The CDR3 coding sequence is TGTGCCAGCCTTACCCACGGGACAACCTACGAGCAGTACTTC. This codes for CASLTHGTTYEQYF.